A single sample gave rise to the 7 T cell receptor beta chains below, sequenced in a study of blood T cell repertoires in COVID-19. TCRdb's table, derived via immunoSEQ multiplex PCR, lists solely in-frame clones and lacks some. This repertoire shows 150,000 to 200,000 clones, roughly 91% found once; its top ten account for roughly 4.5%. Sequenced material: peripheral blood. All receptors come from a woman aged 45-59 years with acute or convalescent COVID-19.

The chain is built from TRBV3-1 (or the pseudogene TRBV3-2) and TRBJ2-7; D gene ambiguous. The germline CDR1 and CDR2 sequences are LGHDT and YNNKEL (reference sequence). The CDR3 totals 12 residues. Between the trimmed V and J ends, which lost 6 bases and 3 bases, there was a span of 9 bases. CDR3 DNA: TGTGCCAGCAGTCTATCATACTACGAGCAGTACTTC. Encoded protein: CASSLSYYEQYF.

The chain links TRBV5-4 to TRBJ2-7, with TRBD2 as a possible D gene (6 bases). This CDR3 comprises 13 residues. The ends were cut back, 4 bases at V and 6 bases at J, with 14 bases in the middle. Germline assignment: CDR1 SGHNT and CDR2 YYREEE (reference sequence). The CDR3 reads CASSPGGVFEQYF. The CDR3 DNA reads as TGTGCCAGCAGCCCCGGGGGTGTATTCGAGCAGTACTTC.

The chain links TRBV13 to TRBJ2-7; 8 nucleotides agree with TRBD1. Germline assignment: CDR1 PRHDT and CDR2 FYEKMQ (reference sequence). This CDR3 is 16 amino acids long. The trim removed 4 bases at V and 2 bases at J, leaving 10 bases unmatched. CDR3 loop: CASSSRDRQEPYEQYF. The CDR3 DNA sequence: TGTGCCAGCAGCTCCCGGGACAGGCAAGAGCCCTACGAGCAGTACTTC.

The sample holds one count of this clone. V gene TRBV7-8 combines with J gene TRBJ1-5; TRBD1 might be the D (5 bases). From germline, CDR1 is SGHVS and CDR2 FQNEAQ. The CDR3 sequence is 15 residues long. The V gene lost 5 bases and the J gene lost 7 bases, with 18 bases spanning the gap. The CDR3 DNA sequence: TGTGCCAGCAGCGGGCGGCGGGACCTTCTCCAGCCCCAGCATTTT. As protein: CASSGRRDLLQPQHF.

The DNA for the CDR3 is TGTGCCTGGAGTGGGATTTATGAGGAATTTAACACTGAAGCTTTCTTT. Its translation: CAWSGIYEEFNTEAFF. This sequence joins TRBV30 and TRBJ1-1; D is unclear. The CDR3 is 16 residues long. The V gene lost 1 base and the J gene lost 2 bases, with 17 bases spanning the gap. CDR1 GTSNPN and CDR2 SVGIG come from the germline V gene (reference sequence).

The V call is TRBV11-2, the J call TRBJ2-1, with D possibly TRBD2 on 6 matching bases. The germline V and J ends were trimmed by 4 bases and 2 bases, with 15 bases remaining between them. The length of the CDR3 is 16 residues. The germline V gene has CDR1 SGHAT and CDR2 FQNNGV. The CDR3 DNA reads as TGTGCCAGCAGCTCATTCCGGGAGCCCGCCTACAATGAGCAGTTCTTC. Its protein is CASSSFREPAYNEQFF.

V usage is TRBV9 and J usage is TRBJ1-2; tentative D call: TRBD1 (6 bases). Germline assignment: CDR1 SGDLS and CDR2 YYNGEE. This CDR3 is 14 amino acids long. V was clipped by 3 bases and J by 10 bases, with 19 bases between them. CDR3 nucleotide sequence: TGTGCCAGCAGCGGACCTGACAGGCCTTTTGACTACACCTTC. This sequence encodes CASSGPDRPFDYTF.